These 14 T cell receptor beta chains were all obtained from the same sample, sequenced in a study of shared clonotypes between healthy human individuals. Repertoires were generated with immunoSEQ multiplex PCR, while TCRdb's copy carries only in-frame clones and drops some. In the table there are approximately 2,000,000 clones, approximately 92% of which are singletons. Naivety among CD8 cells was defined by CD45RO negativity and positive CCR7 selection, thereby excluding terminally differentiated effector memory CD45RA+ cells. The sample consisted of naive CD8+ T cells from PBMCs. These receptors came from a man between 18 and 29 years old in good health. Some clones in this sample may be carry-over from other donors' samples.

The chain is built from TRBV28 and TRBJ1-1; 7 positions agree with TRBD1. Germline CDR1 and CDR2: MDHEN and SYDVKM. The CDR3 loop spans 15 amino acids. Trimming at V came to 5 bases and at J to 4 bases, leaving 10 bases not matched to a gene. CDR3 nucleotide sequence: TGTGCCAGCAGTGGGAGGGGGCCCCTAGGCACTGAAGCTTTCTTT. This codes for CASSGRGPLGTEAFF.

This rearrangement joins TRBV19 to TRBJ2-3; 11 nucleotides line up with TRBD2. Trimming at V came to 3 bases and at J to 4 bases, leaving 6 bases not matched to a gene. The CDR3 covers 16 residues. Germline assignment: CDR1 LNHDA and CDR2 SQIVND (reference sequence). The CDR3 spells CASSIVAGGEADTQYF. As DNA, the CDR3 is TGTGCCAGTAGTATCGTAGCGGGAGGGGAGGCAGATACGCAGTATTTT.

Turning to this clone: Other nucleotide sequences from this sample produce the same CDR3. The genes are TRBV7-9 and TRBJ2-5; D might be TRBD2 (6 bases). Germline CDR1 reads SEHNR; CDR2 reads FQNEAQ (reference sequence). The V end was cut by 5 bases, the J end by 4 bases, with 11 bases between. The CDR3 has 13 amino acids. CDR3 bases: TGTGCCAGCAGCCCCGGGACTGGAGAGACCCAGTACTTC. Translating gives CASSPGTGETQYF.

The genes are TRBV10-3 and TRBJ2-2, with 10 bases lining up with TRBD2. The CDR3 contains 18 residues. V was clipped by 2 bases and J by 3 bases; unmatched bases: 9. The germline gives CDR1 ENHRY, CDR2 SYGVKD. CDR3 loop: CAISEGLAGVQHTGELFF. For the CDR3, the DNA is TGTGCCATCAGTGAGGGTCTAGCGGGAGTTCAGCACACCGGGGAGCTGTTTTTT.

The chain couples TRBV4-1 to TRBJ1-5; D gene ambiguous. CDR3 size: 12 residues. Germline values: CDR1 MGHRA, CDR2 YSYEKL. V was trimmed by 8 bases and J by 16 bases, leaving 21 bases between them. The CDR3 DNA sequence: TGCGCCAGCGGATCACCTTTCGGAGATTTTCATTTT. Translated: CASGSPFGDFHF.

This clone was detected only once. This chain connects TRBV2 to TRBJ2-3, with 11 bases that match TRBD2. The CDR3 loop spans 16 amino acids. V was pared by 7 bases and J by 2 bases, with 8 bases of the junction left unmatched. From germline, CDR1 is SNHLY and CDR2 FYNNEI. For the CDR3, the DNA is TGTGCCAGCAAGGAGTGGGGACTAGCGGCCACAGATACGCAGTATTTT. Translation gives CASKEWGLAATDTQYF.

The rearrangement links TRBV27 to TRBJ2-2, with TRBD1 matching over 7 bases. The CDR3 consists of 17 residues. The V gene's germline CDR1 is MNHEY and CDR2 SMNVEV (reference sequence). V gave up 5 bases and J gave up 0 bases; unmatched junction bases: 9. The CDR3 coding sequence is TGTGCCAGCAGTCAATTAGACAGGGTCGCGAACACCGGGGAGCTGTTTTTT. This translates into CASSQLDRVANTGELFF.

This CDR3 reads CSGLAGARTEAFF. The CDR3 bases are TGCAGCGGTCTCGCGGGGGCACGTACTGAAGCTTTCTTT. The chain carries TRBV29-1 and TRBJ1-1, with TRBD1 as a possible D gene (6 bases). The CDR3 length is 13 residues. V gave up 7 bases and J gave up 5 bases, with 17 bases separating them. CDR1 and CDR2 (germline): SQVTM, ANQGSEA.

Written as DNA, the CDR3 is TGTGCCAGTGGGGGAAGACATAAACCGAGCGGGCTCCAAGAGACCCAGTACTTC. Amino acids: CASGGRHKPSGLQETQYF. V is TRBV19 and J is TRBJ2-5; perhaps TRBD2 as D (6 bases). In germline, CDR1 is LNHDA, CDR2 SQIVND (reference sequence). The CDR3 length is 18 residues. The ends were cut back, 8 bases at V and 1 base at J, with 26 bases in the middle.

The chain joins TRBV30 to TRBJ2-7; perhaps TRBD2 as D (5 bases). The CDR3 has 14 amino acids. CDR1 and CDR2 (germline): GTSNPN, SVGIG (reference sequence). The ends were cut back, 2 bases at V and 0 bases at J, with 11 bases in the middle. The CDR3 protein is CAWSPGSLSYEQYF. The CDR3 bases are TGTGCCTGGAGTCCGGGGTCTCTCTCCTACGAGCAGTACTTC.

The chain recombines TRBV29-1 with TRBJ1-2; 8 nucleotides align to TRBD1. Trimming cost V 7 bases and J 7 bases; bases outside gene matches: 8. The CDR3 has 12 amino acids. Germline V gene sequence: CDR1 SQVTM, CDR2 ANQGSEA. The CDR3 loop reads CSAGTGGSGYTF. CDR3 nucleotide sequence: TGCAGCGCCGGGACAGGCGGAAGTGGCTACACCTTC.

The chain is built from TRBV13 and TRBJ1-3; no clear D. This CDR3 contains 14 residues. V shed 3 bases and J shed 0 bases, with 6 bases lying between them. CDR1 is PRHDT, CDR2 FYEKMQ, per germline (reference sequence). The CDR3 spells CASSLGDSGNTIYF. In nucleotides, the CDR3 is TGTGCCAGCAGCTTGGGTGACTCTGGAAACACCATATATTTT.

This clone was counted once. The gene calls are TRBV27 and TRBJ2-1; 8 nucleotides match TRBD2. The germline V gene encodes CDR1 MNHEY and CDR2 SMNVEV (reference sequence). After removal of 4 bases from V and 9 bases from J, the junction contained 2 bases not matched to a gene. The CDR3 is 12 amino acids. The CDR3 DNA reads as TGTGCCAGCAGTTCGGCGGGGGGTGAGCAGTTCTTC. Translating gives CASSSAGGEQFF.

The V call is TRBV5-1, the J call TRBJ2-1; 9 positions match TRBD1. Germline V lookup: CDR1 SGHRS, CDR2 YFSETQ. This CDR3 comprises 16 residues. Losses at the gene ends were 3 bases for V and 2 bases for J; bases not matched to a gene: 6. In nucleotides, the CDR3 is TGCGCCAGCAGCTCCCGTGGGACAGGGCCCTACAATGAGCAGTTCTTC. Translating gives CASSSRGTGPYNEQFF.